One sample yielded the 30 T cell receptor beta chains listed below, sequenced in a study of blood T cell repertoires in COVID-19. Measured with immunoSEQ multiplex PCR; TCRdb has only the in-frame clones, and not every one. The table lists about 200,000 clones, more than 75% of them singletons. The specimen was PBMCs or T cells enriched from blood (not recorded which). The receptors derive from a man aged 40-55 years with acute COVID-19.

The chain combines TRBV19 with TRBJ2-5; maybe TRBD2 (5 bases). CDR3 length equals 11 residues. Germline CDR1 is LNHDA and CDR2 is SQIVND (reference sequence). Trimming took 8 bases from V and 6 from J, leaving 10 bases between them. CDR3: CASRWEKTQYF. The CDR3 DNA is TGTGCCAGTCGTTGGGAGAAGACCCAGTACTTC.

The chain recombines TRBV19 with TRBJ2-1; TRBD2 matches 7 bases. CDR1 LNHDA and CDR2 SQIVND come from the germline V gene (reference sequence). V shed 11 bases, J shed 7 bases, and the junction held 11 bases outside the gene matches. There are 13 residues in the CDR3. The CDR3 DNA sequence: TGTGCCTTAGGGGCGGGGGTCCAGAATGAGCAGTTCTTC. It yields the protein CALGAGVQNEQFF.

This chain connects TRBV5-4 to TRBJ2-7; 9 positions match TRBD1. The CDR3 is made up of 13 amino acids. CDR1 is SGHNT, CDR2 YYREEE, per germline (reference sequence). Trimming at V came to 9 bases and at J to 3 bases, leaving 7 bases not matched to a gene. CDR3 in DNA: TGTGCCATGTCACAGGGGGCGGTCTACGAGCAGTACTTC. Translation: CAMSQGAVYEQYF.

V and J are TRBV7-9 and TRBJ2-5, with TRBD1 identical over 9 bases. V shed 4 bases, J shed 3 bases, and the junction held 3 bases outside the gene matches. The length of the CDR3 is 14 residues. Germline lookup yields CDR1 SEHNR and CDR2 FQNEAQ (reference sequence). The CDR3 region has the DNA TGTGCCAGCAGCTCCACAGGGGGCAAAGAGACCCAGTACTTC. This gives the protein CASSSTGGKETQYF.

CDR3 amino acids: CASSLMGASGAVYEQYF. CDR3 DNA sequence: TGTGCCAGCAGTCTTATGGGGGCTAGCGGGGCAGTTTACGAGCAGTACTTC. V usage is TRBV2 and J usage is TRBJ2-7; 9 bases are shared with TRBD2. J gave up 4 bases and V 5 bases, and 15 bases lay outside the gene matches. The CDR3 sequence is 17 residues long. Germline-derived CDR1 and CDR2 are SNHLY and FYNNEI.

J is TRBJ2-3 and V is TRBV30; 8 positions agree with TRBD2. The junction had 13 bases not matched to a gene; V was cut back by 0 bases and J by 5 bases. From germline, CDR1 is GTSNPN and CDR2 SVGIG (reference sequence). This CDR3 is built from 17 residues. In DNA form, the CDR3 reads TGTGCCTGGAGTGTTTGGTTTGGAGCGGGAGCTCAAGATACGCAGTATTTT. This encodes CAWSVWFGAGAQDTQYF. Complete variable domain (other parts from reference TRBV30 and TRBJ2-3): SQTIHQWPATLVQPVGSPLSLECTVEGTSNPNLYWYRQAAGRGLQLLFYSVGIGQISSEVPQNLSASRPQDRQFILSSKKLLLSDSGFYLCAWSVWFGAGAQDTQYFGPGTRLTVL.

Note on this clone: The same CDR3 also results from other DNA sequences found in this sample. The chain combines TRBV15 with TRBJ2-7, with D uncertain. Trimming shortened V by 1 base and J by 0 bases, and 7 bases separated the two germline ends. Looked up from germline, CDR1 is LNHNV and CDR2 is YYDKDF (reference sequence). The CDR3 consists of 14 residues. As DNA, the CDR3 is TGTGCCACCAGCAGAGCGCGGAGCTCCTACGAGCAGTACTTC. Its translation is CATSRARSSYEQYF.

The chain combines TRBV30 with TRBJ1-2; 8 bases align to TRBD1. Germline assignment: CDR1 GTSNPN and CDR2 SVGIG (reference sequence). V gave up 3 bases and J gave up 8 bases; unmatched junction bases: 8. The CDR3 is 13 amino acids. CDR3 region: CAWRAGTGYGYTF. The CDR3 DNA reads TGTGCCTGGAGAGCCGGGACAGGTTACGGCTACACCTTC. The variable domain in full, with the rest retrieved from reference TRBV30 and TRBJ1-2, is SQTIHQWPATLVQPVGSPLSLECTVEGTSNPNLYWYRQAAGRGLQLLFYSVGIGQISSEVPQNLSASRPQDRQFILSSKKLLLSDSGFYLCAWRAGTGYGYTFGSGTRLTVV.

This chain uses TRBV5-1 with TRBJ2-1; D remains unclear. Trimming shortened V by 4 bases and J by 5 bases, and 16 bases separated the two germline ends. The length of the CDR3 is 15 residues. Germline CDR1 and CDR2: SGHRS and YFSETQ. The chain's CDR3 is CASSPRRPGDNEQFF. The CDR3 nucleotides are TGCGCCAGCAGCCCAAGACGCCCCGGAGACAATGAGCAGTTCTTC.

The rearrangement uses TRBV5-1 and TRBJ2-5; TRBD1 is a possible D gene (6 bases). The CDR3 has 15 amino acids. V was shortened by 1 base and J by 5 bases, with 15 bases between the two germline ends. Germline V lookup: CDR1 SGHRS, CDR2 YFSETQ. The CDR3 nucleotides are TGCGCCAGCAGCTTGACGGTCAGGGGTTCGGAGACCCAGTACTTC. It codes for CASSLTVRGSETQYF.

This chain connects TRBV5-1 to TRBJ2-2; weak D call: TRBD1 (6 bases). Trimming shortened V by 0 bases and J by 3 bases, and 6 bases separated the two germline ends. The CDR3 has 14 amino acids. Germline V gene lookup returns CDR1 SGHRS and CDR2 YFSETQ. CDR3 in DNA: TGCGCCAGCAGCTTGGACAGGGACACCGGGGAGCTGTTTTTT. Translation gives CASSLDRDTGELFF. Supplemented by reference TRBV5-1 and TRBJ2-2, the full variable domain reads KAGVTQTPRYLIKTRGQQVTLSCSPISGHRSVSWYQQTPGQGLQFLFEYFSETQRNKGNFPGRFSGRQFSNSRSEMNVSTLELGDSALYLCASSLDRDTGELFFGEGSRLTVL.

The V call is TRBV18, the J call TRBJ2-1; D is possibly TRBD2 (5 bases). CDR1 and CDR2 (germline): KGHSH, LQKENI. Trimming cost V 3 bases and J 6 bases, with 18 bases left between them. The CDR3 has 16 amino acids. The CDR3 loop is CASSPIRDNVGNEQFF. Here the CDR3 DNA reads TGTGCCAGCTCACCCATCCGGGATAATGTTGGCAATGAGCAGTTCTTC.

This clone came up a few times. The CDR3 DNA reads TGTGCCAGCAGTTTACAGGGAGGGGGGCAGTTCTTC. Protein sequence: CASSLQGGGQFF. The J gene is TRBJ2-1, the V gene TRBV28; tentatively, D is TRBD2 (7 bases). Germline loops: CDR1 MDHEN, CDR2 SYDVKM. This CDR3 spans 12 amino acids. Trimming removed 2 bases at V and 12 bases at J, with 11 bases between.

The CDR3 here is CASSLADRVQDTQYF. In DNA form, the CDR3 reads TGCGCCAGCAGCTTGGCCGACAGGGTACAAGATACGCAGTATTTT. V is TRBV5-1 and J is TRBJ2-3; TRBD1 agrees at 7 bases. CDR3 length: 15 residues. Trimming removed 0 bases from V and 5 bases from J; junction bases left unmatched: 6. Germline V gives CDR1 SGHRS, CDR2 YFSETQ.

The V gene is TRBV7-9, the J gene TRBJ1-4, with D maybe TRBD1 (5 bases). This CDR3 comprises 11 residues. Trimming took 11 bases from V and 8 from J, leaving 12 bases between them. The germline V gene encodes CDR1 SEHNR and CDR2 FQNEAQ (reference sequence). DNA for the CDR3: TGTGCCGCCCAGGGTAGGGAAAAACTGTTTTTT. Translation gives CAAQGREKLFF.

This clone has a single count. This chain joins TRBV6-1 and TRBJ1-2; the D gene is possibly TRBD1 (5 bases). This CDR3 comprises 15 residues. V lost 1 base and J 4 bases, leaving 13 bases between the germline ends. From germline, CDR1 is MNHNS and CDR2 SASEGT. In DNA form, the CDR3 reads TGTGCCAGCAGTGAAGGGGCTCTAAGGGGCTATGGCTACACCTTC. Encoded protein: CASSEGALRGYGYTF.

This rearrangement joins TRBV25-1 to TRBJ2-3; TRBD2 aligns across 9 bases. The V gene's germline CDR1 is MGHDK and CDR2 SYGVNS. V was pared by 5 bases and J by 3 bases, with 9 bases of the junction left unmatched. The CDR3 consists of 16 residues. The CDR3 DNA is TGTGCCAGCAGTAAAAAAGCGGGAGGAAGGACAGATACGCAGTATTTT. It specifies CASSKKAGGRTDTQYF.

V and J are TRBV4-3 and TRBJ1-2, with D tentatively TRBD1 (5 bases). In germline, CDR1 is LGHNA, CDR2 YSLEER. V was shortened by 1 base and J by 2 bases, with 8 bases between the two germline ends. The CDR3 has 14 residues. CDR3 sequence reads: CASSQVGGNYGYTF. The CDR3 bases are TGCGCCAGCAGCCAAGTTGGGGGGAACTATGGCTACACCTTC.

The chain couples TRBV3-1 (or the pseudogene TRBV3-2) to TRBJ1-1; D remains unclear. V lost 4 bases to trimming and J lost 1 base, with 13 bases between them. The CDR3 covers 15 residues. Germline loops: CDR1 LGHDT, CDR2 YNNKEL (reference sequence). The CDR3 bases are TGTGCCAGCAGCCCCCATCAAGCCGGGAACACTGAAGCTTTCTTT. This gives the protein CASSPHQAGNTEAFF.

The rearrangement links TRBV6-5 to TRBJ1-2, with D possibly TRBD1 on 5 matching bases. In germline, CDR1 is MNHEY, CDR2 SVGAGI. V was shortened by 0 bases and J by 5 bases, with 16 bases between the two germline ends. CDR3 length: 16 amino acids. In DNA, the CDR3 is TGTGCCAGCAGTTACTCGACACTTTGGGGGGAATATGGCTACACCTTC. Translating gives CASSYSTLWGEYGYTF.

At least ten counts were recorded for this clone. The V call is TRBV5-4, the J call TRBJ2-5; 7 nucleotides line up with TRBD1. CDR3 length: 14 amino acids. V was clipped by 2 bases and J by 5 bases; unmatched bases: 6. Per germline, CDR1 SGHNT and CDR2 YYREEE (reference sequence). The CDR3 sequence is CASSFLGGGETQYF. Here the CDR3 DNA reads TGTGCCAGCAGCTTTTTAGGGGGCGGGGAGACCCAGTACTTC.

This rearrangement joins TRBV6-2 or TRBV6-3 to TRBJ2-1, with 7 positions matching TRBD2. CDR3 length: 18 residues. J lost 6 bases, V lost 3 bases, and 17 bases had no gene match. The V gene's germline CDR1 is MNHEY and CDR2 SVGEGT. Here the CDR3 reads CASSYGLGAGVGGNEQFF. The CDR3 DNA reads TGTGCCAGCAGTTATGGGCTAGGGGCGGGAGTCGGCGGCAATGAGCAGTTCTTC.

CDR3 in amino acids: CASSGRLGLEVGELFF. In DNA form, the CDR3 reads TGTGCCAGCAGTGGACGGCTGGGACTAGAAGTCGGGGAGCTGTTTTTT. This chain uses TRBV6-1 with TRBJ2-2, with TRBD2 identical over 8 bases. The CDR3 contains 16 residues. Germline V CDR1 and CDR2: MNHNS, SASEGT. The V and J ends lost 4 bases and 7 bases, in that order; junction bases with no gene match: 11.

The V gene is TRBV5-6, the J gene TRBJ1-2, with 7 bases identical to TRBD1. V lost 0 bases and J lost 8; bases outside the gene matches: 16. The CDR3 is made up of 17 amino acids. Per the germline V gene, CDR1 is SGHDT and CDR2 is YYEEEE. Here the CDR3 DNA reads TGTGCCAGCAGCTTGGCCGGCTCGTCGAAAGGGGGCGACGGCTACACCTTC. It encodes CASSLAGSSKGGDGYTF.

V usage is TRBV19 and J usage is TRBJ2-5, with a weak D call TRBD1 (6 bases). V lost 5 bases, J lost 5 bases, and 12 bases lay in between. Germline V gene data show CDR1 as LNHDA and CDR2 as SQIVND (reference sequence). This CDR3 has 13 residues. CDR3 sequence (DNA): TGTGCCAGTAGTCATGGGGGCTGGGAGACCCAGTACTTC. Protein product: CASSHGGWETQYF. Together with reference TRBV19 and TRBJ2-5, the CDR3 gives the full variable domain: DGGITQSPKYLFRKEGQNVTLSCEQNLNHDAMYWYRQDPGQGLRLIYYSQIVNDFQKGDIAEGYSVSREKKESFPLTVTSAQKNPTAFYLCASSHGGWETQYFGPGTRLLVL.

The chain has TRBV15 and TRBJ2-7; 7 bases line up with TRBD2. The length of the CDR3 is 16 residues. Unmatched junction bases numbered 13, after V lost 0 bases and J lost 8 bases. Looked up from germline, CDR1 is LNHNV and CDR2 is YYDKDF (reference sequence). The DNA of the CDR3 is TGTGCCACCAGCAGAGATTCGGGAGGAGAGTGGGGAAAGCAGTACTTC. It specifies CATSRDSGGEWGKQYF. Full variable domain (remainder filled in from reference TRBV15 and TRBJ2-7): DAMVIQNPRYQVTQFGKPVTLSCSQTLNHNVMYWYQQKSSQAPKLLFHYYDKDFNNEADTPDNFQSRRPNTSFCFLDIRSPGLGDTAMYLCATSRDSGGEWGKQYFGPGTRLTVT.

CDR3 sequence: CASSVRGNTGELFF. CDR3 DNA sequence: TGTGCCAGCAGCGTAAGGGGTAACACCGGGGAGCTGTTTTTT. The chain carries TRBV9 and TRBJ2-2; perhaps TRBD1 as D (5 bases). Germline lookup yields CDR1 SGDLS and CDR2 YYNGEE. The ends were cut back, 1 base at V and 2 bases at J, with 6 bases in the middle. This CDR3 is 14 amino acids long.

The chain combines TRBV10-3 with TRBJ2-2, with D possibly matching TRBD1 (6 bases). Trimming left V 8 bases short and J 9 bases short, with 16 bases between. The CDR3 covers 13 residues. From germline, CDR1 is ENHRY and CDR2 SYGVKD. In DNA, the CDR3 is TGTGCCATCCTCGGACAGCATACAAGGGAGCTGTTTTTT. Translating gives CAILGQHTRELFF.

This clone was detected only a few times. The chain employs TRBV4-2 and TRBJ1-5; a weak D match, TRBD1 (5 bases). There are 14 residues in the CDR3. Trimming shortened V by 3 bases and J by 4 bases, and 10 bases separated the two germline ends. Looked up from germline, CDR1 is LGHNA and CDR2 is YNFKEQ. CDR3 sequence reads: CASSHPGGNQPQHF. CDR3 coding DNA: TGTGCCAGCAGCCATCCCGGGGGGAATCAGCCCCAGCATTTT.

The rearrangement uses TRBV7-2 and TRBJ2-1, with 7 positions matching TRBD2. V was pared by 3 bases and J by 4 bases, with 6 bases of the junction left unmatched. This CDR3 contains 15 residues. Germline-derived CDR1 and CDR2 are SGHTA and FQGNSA. This CDR3 is CASSLSGTTYNEQFF. The CDR3 bases are TGTGCCAGCAGCTTGTCTGGGACTACGTACAATGAGCAGTTCTTC.